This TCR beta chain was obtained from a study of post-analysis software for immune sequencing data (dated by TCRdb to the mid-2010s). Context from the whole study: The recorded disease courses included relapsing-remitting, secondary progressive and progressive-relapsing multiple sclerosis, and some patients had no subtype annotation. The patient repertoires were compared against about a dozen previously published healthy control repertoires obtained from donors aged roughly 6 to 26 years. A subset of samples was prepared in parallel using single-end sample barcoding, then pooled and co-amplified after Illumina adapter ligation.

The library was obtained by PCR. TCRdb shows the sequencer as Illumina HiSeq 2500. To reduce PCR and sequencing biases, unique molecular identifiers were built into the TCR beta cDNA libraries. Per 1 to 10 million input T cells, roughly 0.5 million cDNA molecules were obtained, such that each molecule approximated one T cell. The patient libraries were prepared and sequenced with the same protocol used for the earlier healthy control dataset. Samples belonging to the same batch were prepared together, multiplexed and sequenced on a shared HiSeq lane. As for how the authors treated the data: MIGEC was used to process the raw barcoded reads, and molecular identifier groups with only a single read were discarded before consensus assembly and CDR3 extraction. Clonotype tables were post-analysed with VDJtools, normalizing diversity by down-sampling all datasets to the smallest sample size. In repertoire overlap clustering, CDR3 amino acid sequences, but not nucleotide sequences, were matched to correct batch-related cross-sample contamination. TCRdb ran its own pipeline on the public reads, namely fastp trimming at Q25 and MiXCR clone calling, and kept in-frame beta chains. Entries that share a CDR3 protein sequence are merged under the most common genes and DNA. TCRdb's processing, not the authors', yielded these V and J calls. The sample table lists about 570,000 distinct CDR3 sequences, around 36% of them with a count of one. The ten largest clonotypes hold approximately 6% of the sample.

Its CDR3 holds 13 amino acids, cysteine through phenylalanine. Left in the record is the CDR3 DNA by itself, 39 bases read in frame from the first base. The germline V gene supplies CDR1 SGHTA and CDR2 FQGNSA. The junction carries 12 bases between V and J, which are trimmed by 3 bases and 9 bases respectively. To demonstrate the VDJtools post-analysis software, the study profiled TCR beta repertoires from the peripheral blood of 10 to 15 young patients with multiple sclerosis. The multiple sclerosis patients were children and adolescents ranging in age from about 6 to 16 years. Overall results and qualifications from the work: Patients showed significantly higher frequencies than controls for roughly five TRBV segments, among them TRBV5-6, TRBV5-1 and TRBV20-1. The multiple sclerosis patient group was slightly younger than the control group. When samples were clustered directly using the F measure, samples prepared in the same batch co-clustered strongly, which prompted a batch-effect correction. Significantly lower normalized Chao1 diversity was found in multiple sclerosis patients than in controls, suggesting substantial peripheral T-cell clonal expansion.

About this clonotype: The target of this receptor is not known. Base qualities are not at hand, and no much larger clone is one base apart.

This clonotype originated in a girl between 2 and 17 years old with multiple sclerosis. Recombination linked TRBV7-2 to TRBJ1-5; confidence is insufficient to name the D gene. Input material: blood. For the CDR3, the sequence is CASSFEGRRPQHF. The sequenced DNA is TGTGCCAGCAGCTTTGAGGGAAGGCGGCCCCAGCATTTT.